The source of this TCR beta chain is a study of T-cell reconstitution after alpha-beta-depleted transplantation in children. Study-level results: T-cell counts and diversity were attributed mostly to newly produced T cells one year after transplant. Surviving recipient T cells and thymic progenitors accounted for the high day-60 TCRbeta diversity observed in some patients.

TCRbeta library construction was performed incorporating unique molecular identifiers. TCRdb reprocessed the PCR reads with MiXCR, giving one entry per CDR3 protein. The table includes almost 500,000 distinct CDR3 sequences, about 10% detected once. In the case of this clonotype: The antigen is undetermined.

The V and J ends lost 3 bases and 5 bases respectively, with 11 bases between them. CDR1 and CDR2 from the germline V gene are SEHNR and FQNEAQ (reference sequence). The CDR3 spans 13 residues. Source: PBMCs, taken before TCRalphabeta/CD19-depleted stem cell transplant. The chain carries TRBV7-9 and TRBJ2-7; D possibly corresponds to TRBD2 (5 bases). The TCR originated in a child aged 2 to 15 with inherited bone marrow failure, due to receive a stem cell transplant. The CDR3 reads CASSLQEVNEQYF. The CDR3 nucleotides are TGTGCCAGCAGCTTGCAGGAGGTTAACGAGCAGTACTTC. Based on the CDR3 plus reference TRBV7-9 and TRBJ2-7, the full variable domain is DTGVSQNPRHKITKRGQNVTFRCDPISEHNRLYWYRQTLGQGPEFLTYFQNEAQLEKSRLLSDRFSAERPKGSFSTLEIQRTEQGDSAMYLCASSLQEVNEQYFGPGTRLTVT.